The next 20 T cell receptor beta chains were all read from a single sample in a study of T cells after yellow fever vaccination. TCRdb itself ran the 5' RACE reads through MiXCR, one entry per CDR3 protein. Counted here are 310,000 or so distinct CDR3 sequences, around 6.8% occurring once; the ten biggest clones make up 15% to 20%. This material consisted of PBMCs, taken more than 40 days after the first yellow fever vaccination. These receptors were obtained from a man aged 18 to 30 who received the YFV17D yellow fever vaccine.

CDR3 in DNA: TGTGCCAGCAGTGATCGGACAGCGGCTAATGAAAAACTGTTTTTT. It specifies CASSDRTAANEKLFF. The chain combines TRBV2 with TRBJ1-4; D might be TRBD1 (6 bases). CDR3 length: 15 residues. CDR1 SNHLY and CDR2 FYNNEI come from the germline V gene. Trimming cost V 3 bases and J 3 bases, with 11 bases left between them.

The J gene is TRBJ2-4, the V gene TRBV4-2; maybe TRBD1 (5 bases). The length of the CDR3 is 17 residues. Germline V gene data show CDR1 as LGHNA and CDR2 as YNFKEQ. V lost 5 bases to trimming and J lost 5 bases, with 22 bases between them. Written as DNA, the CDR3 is TGTGCCAGCAGCAGACCCCTGGACACTACCACCCAAAACATTCAGTACTTC. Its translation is CASSRPLDTTTQNIQYF.

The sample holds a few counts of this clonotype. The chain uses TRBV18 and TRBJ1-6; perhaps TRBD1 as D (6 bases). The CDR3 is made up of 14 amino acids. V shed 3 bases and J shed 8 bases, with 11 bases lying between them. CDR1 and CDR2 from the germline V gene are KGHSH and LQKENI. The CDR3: CASSPRQDDSPLHF. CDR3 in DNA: TGTGCCAGCTCACCCCGACAGGATGATTCACCCCTCCACTTT.

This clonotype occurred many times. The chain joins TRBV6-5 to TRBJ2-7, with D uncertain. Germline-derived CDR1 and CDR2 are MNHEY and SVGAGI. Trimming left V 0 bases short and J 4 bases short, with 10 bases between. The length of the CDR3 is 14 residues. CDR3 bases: TGTGCCAGCAGTTACTCGGCAGGCGTATACGAGCAGTACTTC. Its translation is CASSYSAGVYEQYF.

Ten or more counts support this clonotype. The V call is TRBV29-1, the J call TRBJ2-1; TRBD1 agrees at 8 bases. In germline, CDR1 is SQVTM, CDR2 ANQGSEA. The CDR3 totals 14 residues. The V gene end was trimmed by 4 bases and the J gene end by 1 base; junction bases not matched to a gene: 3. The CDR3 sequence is CSVATGGSYNEQFF. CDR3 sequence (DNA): TGCAGCGTTGCCACAGGGGGTTCCTACAATGAGCAGTTCTTC.

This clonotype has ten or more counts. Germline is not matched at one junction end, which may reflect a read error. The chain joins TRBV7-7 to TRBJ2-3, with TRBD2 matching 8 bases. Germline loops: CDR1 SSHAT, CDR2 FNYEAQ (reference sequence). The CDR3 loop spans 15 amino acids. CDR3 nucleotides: TGTGCTAGCAGCTACGCAGCGGGGGGCACAGATACGCAGTATTTT. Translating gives CASSYAAGGTDTQYF.

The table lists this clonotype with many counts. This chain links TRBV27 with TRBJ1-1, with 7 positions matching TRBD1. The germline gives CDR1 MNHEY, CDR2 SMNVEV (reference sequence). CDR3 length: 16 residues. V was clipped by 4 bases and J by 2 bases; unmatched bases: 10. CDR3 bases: TGTGCCAGCAGTTCAGCCTTAAGACAGGGTAACACTGAAGCTTTCTTT. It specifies CASSSALRQGNTEAFF.

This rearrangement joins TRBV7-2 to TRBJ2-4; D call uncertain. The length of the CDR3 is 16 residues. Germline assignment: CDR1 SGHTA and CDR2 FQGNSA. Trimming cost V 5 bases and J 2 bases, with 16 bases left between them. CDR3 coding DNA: TGTGCCAGCAGCCCTGAGCGCCTGCTAACCAAAAACATTCAGTACTTC. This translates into CASSPERLLTKNIQYF.

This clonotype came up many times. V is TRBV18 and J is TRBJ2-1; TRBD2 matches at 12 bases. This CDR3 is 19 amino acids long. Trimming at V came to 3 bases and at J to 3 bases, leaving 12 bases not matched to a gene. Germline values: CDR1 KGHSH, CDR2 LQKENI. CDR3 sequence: CASSPRELAGGNFYNEQFF. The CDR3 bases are TGTGCCAGCTCACCCCGTGAACTAGCGGGGGGCAACTTCTACAATGAGCAGTTCTTC.

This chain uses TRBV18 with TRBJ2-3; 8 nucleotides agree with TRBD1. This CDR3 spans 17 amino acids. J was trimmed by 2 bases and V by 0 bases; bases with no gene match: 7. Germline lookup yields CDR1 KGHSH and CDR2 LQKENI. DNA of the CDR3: TGTGCCAGCTCACCACCCAGGGGGCGGGATGACACAGATACGCAGTATTTT. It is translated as CASSPPRGRDDTDTQYF. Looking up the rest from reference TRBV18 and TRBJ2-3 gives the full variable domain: NAGVMQNPRHLVRRRGQEARLRCSPMKGHSHVYWYRQLPEEGLKFMVYLQKENIIDESGMPKERFSAEFPKEGPSILRIQQVVRGDSAAYFCASSPPRGRDDTDTQYFGPGTRLTVL.

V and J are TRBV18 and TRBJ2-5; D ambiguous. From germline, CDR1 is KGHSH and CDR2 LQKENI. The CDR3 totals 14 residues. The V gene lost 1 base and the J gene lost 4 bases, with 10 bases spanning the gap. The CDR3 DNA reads TGTGCCAGCTCACCACTAACCTTACGAGAGACCCAGTACTTC. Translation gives CASSPLTLRETQYF.

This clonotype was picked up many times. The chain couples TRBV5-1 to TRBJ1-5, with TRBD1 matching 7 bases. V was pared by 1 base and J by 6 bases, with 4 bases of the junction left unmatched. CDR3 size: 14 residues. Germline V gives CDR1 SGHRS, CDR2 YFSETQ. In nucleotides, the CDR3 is TGCGCCAGCAGCTTGCGGCAGGGGGGTCAGCCCCAGCATTTT. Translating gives CASSLRQGGQPQHF.

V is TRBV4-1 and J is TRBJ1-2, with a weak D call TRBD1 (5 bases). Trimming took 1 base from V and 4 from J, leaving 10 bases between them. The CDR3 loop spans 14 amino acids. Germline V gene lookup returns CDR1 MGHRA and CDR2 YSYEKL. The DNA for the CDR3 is TGCGCCAGCAGCCAAGGTCGGGGGACCTATGGCTACACCTTC. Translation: CASSQGRGTYGYTF.

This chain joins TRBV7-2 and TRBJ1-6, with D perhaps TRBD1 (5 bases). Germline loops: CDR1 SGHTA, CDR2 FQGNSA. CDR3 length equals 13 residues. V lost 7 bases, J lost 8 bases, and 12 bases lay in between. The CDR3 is CASTSWGYSPLHF. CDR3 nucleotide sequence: TGTGCCAGCACCTCGTGGGGGTATTCACCCCTCCACTTT.

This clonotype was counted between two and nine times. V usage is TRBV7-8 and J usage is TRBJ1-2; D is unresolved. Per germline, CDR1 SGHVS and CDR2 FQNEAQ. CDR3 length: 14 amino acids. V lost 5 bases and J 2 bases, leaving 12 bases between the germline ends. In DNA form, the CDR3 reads TGTGCCAGCAGCCCCCGGACTGCGAACTATGGCTACACCTTC. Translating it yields CASSPRTANYGYTF.

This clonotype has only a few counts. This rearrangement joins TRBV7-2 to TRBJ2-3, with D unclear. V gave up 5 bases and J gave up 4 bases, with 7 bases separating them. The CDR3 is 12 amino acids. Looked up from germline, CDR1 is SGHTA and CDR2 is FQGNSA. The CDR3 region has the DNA TGTGCCAGCAGCCATTACGCAGATACGCAGTATTTT. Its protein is CASSHYADTQYF.

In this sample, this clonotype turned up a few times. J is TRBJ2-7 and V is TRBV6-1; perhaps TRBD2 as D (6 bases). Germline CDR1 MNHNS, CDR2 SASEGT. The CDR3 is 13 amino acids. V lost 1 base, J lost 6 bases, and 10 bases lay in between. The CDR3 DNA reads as TGTGCCAGCAGTGAAGTTGGAGGGACCGAGCAGTACTTC. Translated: CASSEVGGTEQYF.

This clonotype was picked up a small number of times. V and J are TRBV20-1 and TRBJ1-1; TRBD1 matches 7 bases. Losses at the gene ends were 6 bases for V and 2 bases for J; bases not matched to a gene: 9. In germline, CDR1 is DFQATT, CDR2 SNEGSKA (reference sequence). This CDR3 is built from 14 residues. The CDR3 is CSATWGTANTEAFF. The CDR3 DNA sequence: TGCAGTGCGACATGGGGGACAGCTAACACTGAAGCTTTCTTT.

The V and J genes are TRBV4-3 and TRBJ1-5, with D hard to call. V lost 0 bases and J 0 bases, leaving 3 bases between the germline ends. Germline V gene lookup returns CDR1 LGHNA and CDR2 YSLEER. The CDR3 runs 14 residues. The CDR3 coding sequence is TGCGCCAGCAGCCAAGACGGTAGCAATCAGCCCCAGCATTTT. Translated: CASSQDGSNQPQHF.

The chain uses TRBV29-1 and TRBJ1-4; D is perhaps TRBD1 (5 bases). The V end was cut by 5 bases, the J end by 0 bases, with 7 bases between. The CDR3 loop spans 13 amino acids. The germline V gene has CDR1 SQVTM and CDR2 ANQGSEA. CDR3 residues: CSVKGSTNEKLFF. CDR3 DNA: TGCAGCGTTAAGGGGTCAACTAATGAAAAACTGTTTTTT.